The 13 T cell receptor beta chains below were found in one sample sequenced in a study of regulatory T cells in long-lasting Graves disease. Noted time point: newly diagnosed GD, antithyroid drugs for less than 3 months. PBMC RNA was the source of the TCR library. With iRepertoire HTBI primers and Arm-PCR of CDR3 regions, TCR beta libraries were built. TCRdb re-analysed the multiplex PCR reads in MiXCR, keeping a single row per CDR3 protein. The data hold just over 600,000 distinct CDR3 sequences, with 15% to 20% observed a single time. The data were also submitted as part of a second study, on T cells in Graves' hyperthyroidism and ophthalmopathy.

This specimen consisted of peripheral blood mononuclear cells (PBMCs), obtained at new diagnosis, from a patient treated with antithyroid drugs. These receptors all come from a woman in her 30s with Graves disease.

This clonotype has a count of ten or more. The genes are TRBV28 and TRBJ2-1; D is undetermined. The CDR3 loop spans 12 amino acids. Germline V gene lookup returns CDR1 MDHEN and CDR2 SYDVKM. V lost 8 bases, J lost 4 bases, and 9 bases lay in between. The CDR3 spells CASGTLYNEQFF. The CDR3 DNA reads as TGTGCCAGCGGAACCCTATACAATGAGCAGTTCTTC.

Many counts were recorded for this clonotype. The rearrangement joins TRBV19 to TRBJ1-1, with a possible D match to TRBD1 (6 bases). The CDR3 contains 17 residues. Germline V CDR1 and CDR2: LNHDA, SQIVND (reference sequence). Trimming stripped 7 bases from V and 0 bases from J, with 21 bases between. CDR3 in DNA: TGTGCCAGTAACGCAAGGGGACATCCTGAAATGAACACTGAAGCTTTCTTT. It specifies CASNARGHPEMNTEAFF.

This clonotype was picked up many times. The chain recombines TRBV25-1 with TRBJ2-1, with 12 bases matching TRBD2. The CDR3 length is 19 residues. Trimming took 7 bases from V and 5 from J; bases not matched to a gene: 18. Germline V gene sequence: CDR1 MGHDK, CDR2 SYGVNS. The CDR3 DNA reads as TGTGCCAGCACTCGGACCCCTAAACTAGCGGGAGGCTTCAACAATGAGCAGTTCTTC. This translates into CASTRTPKLAGGFNNEQFF.

As for this clonotype: A read error may be the cause here, since a much bigger clone is one base away. This CDR3 is missing its conserved last phenylalanine or tryptophan, likely due to a read error. The chain has TRBV2 and TRBJ2-1; the D gene is possibly TRBD1 (6 bases). This CDR3 comprises 12 residues. Germline values: CDR1 SNHLY, CDR2 FYNNEI. Trimming pared 4 bases from V and 10 bases from J, leaving 11 bases between. The CDR3 DNA sequence: TGTGCCAGCAGTGGGGGGCCAGGGGAGCAGTTCCTC. This gives the protein CASSGGPGEQFL.

V usage is TRBV12-3 or TRBV12-4 and J usage is TRBJ1-4; D may be TRBD1 (5 bases). The CDR3 runs to 16 residues. V lost 2 bases, J lost 4 bases, and 14 bases lay in between. The CDR3 protein is CASSLWSGTGNEKLFF. CDR3 nucleotide sequence: TGTGCCAGCAGTTTATGGAGTGGGACCGGTAATGAAAAACTGTTTTTT.

Note on this clonotype: A read error may be the cause here, since a much bigger clone is one base away. V is TRBV6-1 and J is TRBJ1-1; D unclear. Germline loops: CDR1 MNHNS, CDR2 SASEGT. CDR3 length equals 14 residues. CDR3 coding DNA: TGTGCCAGCAGTCCCGATGGGGTAAAGTCTGAAGCTTTATTT. It translates to CASSPDGVKSEALF.

This chain joins TRBV5-5 and TRBJ2-7; TRBD1 matches 9 bases. CDR3 length: 15 amino acids. CDR1 and CDR2 from the germline V gene are SGHKS and YYEKEE (reference sequence). J gave up 5 bases and V 2 bases, and 8 bases lay outside the gene matches. The CDR3 coding sequence is TGTGCCAGCAGCTTAGGACAGGGGTCAAGCCACGAGCAGTACTTC. Translation: CASSLGQGSSHEQYF.

The chain employs TRBV29-1 and TRBJ2-2, with D uncertain. CDR3 length: 12 amino acids. Trimming took 5 bases from V and 4 from J, leaving 8 bases between them. Germline CDR1 is SQVTM and CDR2 is ANQGSEA. The CDR3, as DNA: TGCAGCGTTAATATGGGCACCGGGGAGCTGTTTTTT. Translating it yields CSVNMGTGELFF.

This clonotype appeared many times. CDR3 nucleotide sequence: TGTGCCAGCAGTTCTTTCCAGAAGCAGCCCCAGCATTTT. Amino acids: CASSSFQKQPQHF. This chain uses TRBV28 with TRBJ1-5; no definite D call. V shed 4 bases and J shed 7 bases, with 11 bases lying between them. Germline V lookup: CDR1 MDHEN, CDR2 SYDVKM. The CDR3 consists of 13 residues.

This clonotype was counted many times. The rearrangement joins TRBV12-3 or TRBV12-4 to TRBJ1-6; D unclear. The V end was cut by 1 base, the J end by 9 bases, with 13 bases between. This CDR3 is built from 15 residues. DNA of the CDR3: TGTGCCAGCAGTTTAGAAGCAAATGGGGTTTCACCCCTCCACTTT. Amino acid sequence: CASSLEANGVSPLHF.

This clonotype appeared many times. V is TRBV28 and J is TRBJ2-5; D possibly matches TRBD1 or TRBD2 (7 bases each). Germline loops: CDR1 MDHEN, CDR2 SYDVKM. V was shortened by 5 bases and J by 5 bases, with 18 bases between the two germline ends. There are 15 residues in the CDR3. The CDR3 DNA reads as TGTGCCAGCAGTCAACAGGGGACGACTAGCGAGACCCAGTACTTC. Amino acids: CASSQQGTTSETQYF.

This clonotype was seen repeatedly, ten times or more. The V call is TRBV20-1, the J call TRBJ2-3; 8 bases are shared with TRBD2. From germline, CDR1 is DFQATT and CDR2 SNEGSKA (reference sequence). This CDR3 is 14 amino acids long. V lost 3 bases, J lost 6 bases, and 8 bases stayed unmatched. This chain's CDR3 is CSARSSGGGDTQYF. DNA for the CDR3: TGCAGTGCTAGGTCGAGCGGGGGAGGGGATACGCAGTATTTT.

CDR3 sequence: CASTLTLGGSSYNSPLHF. The CDR3 region has the DNA TGTGCCAGCACCCTCACCCTAGGGGGTAGCTCCTATAATTCACCCCTCCACTTT. The chain employs TRBV2 and TRBJ1-6, with D possibly matching TRBD1 (6 bases). Germline assignment: CDR1 SNHLY and CDR2 FYNNEI. V dropped 7 bases and J dropped 0 bases, with 19 bases sitting between them. This CDR3 has 18 residues.